A single T cell receptor beta chain is shown here with its context. This sample was included in a study of blood T cells in healthy people across ages. Germline loops: CDR1 SEHNR, CDR2 FQNEAQ (reference sequence). The CDR3 has 13 residues. Trimming removed 1 base at V and 8 bases at J, with 8 bases between. Alongside a J-beta primer mix, a sample-barcoded 5' primer served in a second PCR lasting roughly 6 to 11 cycles. TCRdb reprocessed the 5' RACE reads with MiXCR, giving one entry per CDR3 protein. The sample consists of around 1,100,000 distinct CDR3 sequences, more than 30% of them appearing once.

The TCR comes from a man between 18 and 35 years old in good health. The sequenced sample was blood. The rearrangement links TRBV7-9 to TRBJ1-4, with D unclear. The DNA for the CDR3 is TGTGCCAGCAGCTTAGATGGTGGGGAAAAACTGTTTTTT. Its protein is CASSLDGGEKLFF.